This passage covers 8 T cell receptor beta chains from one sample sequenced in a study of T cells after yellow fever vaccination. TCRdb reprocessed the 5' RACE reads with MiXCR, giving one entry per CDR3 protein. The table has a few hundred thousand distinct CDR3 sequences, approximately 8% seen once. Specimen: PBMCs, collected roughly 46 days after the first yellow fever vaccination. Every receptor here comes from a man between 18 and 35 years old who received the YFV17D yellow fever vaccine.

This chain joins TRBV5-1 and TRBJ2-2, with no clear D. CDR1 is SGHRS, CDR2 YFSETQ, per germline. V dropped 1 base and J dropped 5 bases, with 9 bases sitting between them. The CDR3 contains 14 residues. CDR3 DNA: TGCGCCAGCAGCTTGTCGTGGTTAACCGGGGAGCTGTTTTTT. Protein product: CASSLSWLTGELFF. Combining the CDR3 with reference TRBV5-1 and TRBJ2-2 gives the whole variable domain KAGVTQTPRYLIKTRGQQVTLSCSPISGHRSVSWYQQTPGQGLQFLFEYFSETQRNKGNFPGRFSGRQFSNSRSEMNVSTLELGDSALYLCASSLSWLTGELFFGEGSRLTVL.

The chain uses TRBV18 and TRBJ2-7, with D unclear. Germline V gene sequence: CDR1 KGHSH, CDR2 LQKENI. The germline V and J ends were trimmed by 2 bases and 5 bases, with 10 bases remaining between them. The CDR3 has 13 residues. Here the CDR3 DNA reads TGTGCCAGCTCACCAGCGGTGTCGGACGAGCAGTACGTC. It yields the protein CASSPAVSDEQYV.

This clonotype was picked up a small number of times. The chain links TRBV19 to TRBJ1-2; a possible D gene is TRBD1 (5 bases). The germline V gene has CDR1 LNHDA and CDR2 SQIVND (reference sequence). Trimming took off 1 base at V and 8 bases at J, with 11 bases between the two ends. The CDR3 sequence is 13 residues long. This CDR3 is CASSIAPGLGYTF. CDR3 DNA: TGTGCCAGTAGTATAGCTCCGGGGCTCGGCTACACCTTC.

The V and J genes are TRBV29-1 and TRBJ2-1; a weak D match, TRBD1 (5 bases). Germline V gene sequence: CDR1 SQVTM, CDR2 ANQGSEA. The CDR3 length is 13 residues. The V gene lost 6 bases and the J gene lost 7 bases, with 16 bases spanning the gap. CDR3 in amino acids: CSVSLGLPNEQFF. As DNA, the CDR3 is TGCAGCGTCTCCCTGGGGCTCCCAAATGAGCAGTTCTTC.

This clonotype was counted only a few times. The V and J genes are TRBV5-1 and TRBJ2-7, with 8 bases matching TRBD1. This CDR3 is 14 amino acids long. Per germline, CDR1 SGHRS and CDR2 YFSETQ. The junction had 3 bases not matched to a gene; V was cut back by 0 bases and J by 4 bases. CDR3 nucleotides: TGCGCCAGCAGCTTGGGGACAGGGACATACGAGCAGTACGTC. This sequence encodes CASSLGTGTYEQYV.

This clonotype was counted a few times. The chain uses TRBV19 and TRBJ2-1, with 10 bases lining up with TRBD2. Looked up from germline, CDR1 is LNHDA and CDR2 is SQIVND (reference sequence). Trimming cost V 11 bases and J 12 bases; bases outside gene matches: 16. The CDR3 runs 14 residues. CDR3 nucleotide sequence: TGTGCCTCCTCTACTAGCGGGGTTTCAATGCTGCAGTTCTTC. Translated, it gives CASSTSGVSMLQFF.

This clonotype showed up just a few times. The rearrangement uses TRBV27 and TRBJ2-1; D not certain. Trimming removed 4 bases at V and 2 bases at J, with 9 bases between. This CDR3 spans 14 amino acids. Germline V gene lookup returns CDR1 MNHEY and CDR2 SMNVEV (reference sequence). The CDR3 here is CASSSTSPYNEQFF. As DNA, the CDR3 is TGTGCCAGCAGTTCAACCTCCCCCTACAATGAGCAGTTCTTC.

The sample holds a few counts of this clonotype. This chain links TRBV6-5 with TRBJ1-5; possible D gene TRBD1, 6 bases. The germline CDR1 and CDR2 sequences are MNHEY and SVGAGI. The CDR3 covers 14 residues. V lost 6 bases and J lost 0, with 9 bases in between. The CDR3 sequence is CASRGQSSNQPQHF. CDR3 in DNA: TGTGCCAGCAGGGGACAATCTAGCAATCAGCCCCAGCATTTT.